This T cell receptor (beta chain) was profiled in a study of blood T cell repertoires in COVID-19. For the study at large: Collection of acute and convalescent COVID-19 samples took place in the United States, Italy and Spain.

The method was immunoSEQ multiplex PCR; TCRdb's version includes in-frame clones alone and lacks a portion of them. The table shows about 21,000 clones, with roughly 90% occurring only once. V gave up 4 bases and J gave up 10 bases; unmatched junction bases: 4. Germline-derived CDR1 and CDR2 are LNHDA and SQIVND (reference sequence). The CDR3 is 14 residues long. Sequenced input: peripheral blood. The clonotype comes from a man aged 65 to 85 with active COVID-19. V gene TRBV19 combines with J gene TRBJ1-6; TRBD1 agrees at 10 bases. The CDR3 DNA is TGTGCCAGTAGTAACGGACAGGGGGGCTCACCCCTCCACTTT. It yields the protein CASSNGQGGSPLHF. The complete variable domain, with remaining parts taken from reference TRBV19 and TRBJ1-6, reads DGGITQSPKYLFRKEGQNVTLSCEQNLNHDAMYWYRQDPGQGLRLIYYSQIVNDFQKGDIAEGYSVSREKKESFPLTVTSAQKNPTAFYLCASSNGQGGSPLHFGNGTRLTVT.